Listed below are T cell receptor beta chains from one sample, sequenced in a study of shared clonotypes between healthy human individuals. Using immunoSEQ multiplex PCR, the repertoire was profiled, and TCRdb retains in-frame clones only, with some absent. The data show about 2.4 million clones, with more than 85% seen just once and roughly 0.39% held by the top ten. The sample was naive CD4+ T cells from PBMCs. The receptors originated from a young man in good health. Some clones in this sample may be carry-over from other donors' samples. Both conserved end residues are part of each CDR3. D genes are given only for firm matches. Clone size is given for some rows only: seen once, a few or many times, or a class if the clone is expanded.

>TRBD2|.|TRBV7-2|TRBJ2-7
CASSSGGTSGSSTYEQYF
TGTGCCAGCAGCTCCGGGGGGACTAGCGGGAGTAGCACCTACGAGCAGTACTTC
>TRBD1|.|TRBV11-2|TRBJ1-1
CASSRIVGQGLRAPEAFF
TGTGCCAGCAGCAGAATAGTGGGACAGGGGCTTAGGGCCCCTGAAGCTTTCTTT
>.|.|TRBV5-1|TRBJ2-1
CASSKTDSSYNEQFF
TGCGCCAGCAGTAAGACAGACAGCTCCTACAATGAGCAGTTCTTC
>.|.|TRBV10-3|TRBJ1-1
CAISDRNTEAFF
TGTGCCATCAGTGACAGGAACACTGAAGCTTTCTTT
>.|.|TRBV28|TRBJ2-2
CASSLLQGPTGELFF
TGTGCCAGCAGTTTATTACAGGGTCCCACCGGGGAGCTGTTTTTT
>.|.|TRBV6-6|TRBJ2-7
CASSTGREWWNEQYF
TGTGCCAGCAGCACCGGCCGGGAGTGGTGGAATGAGCAGTACTTC
>.|.|TRBV7-6|TRBJ2-5
CASSFRAGGMQWETQYF
TGTGCCAGCAGCTTTCGGGCAGGGGGGATGCAGTGGGAGACCCAGTACTTC
>.|.|TRBV30|TRBJ1-1
CAWSVRVGTEAFF
TGTGCCTGGAGTGTAAGGGTGGGAACTGAAGCTTTCTTT
>.|.|TRBV6-5|TRBJ1-3
CASSHKGPWRGTIYF
TGTGCCAGCAGTCACAAGGGACCGTGGAGGGGCACCATATATTTT
>.|.|TRBV2|TRBJ2-1
CASSGTSYNEQFF
TGTGCCAGCAGTGGGACCTCCTACAATGAGCAGTTCTTC
>.|.|TRBV28|TRBJ2-7
CAIKGVSYEQYF
TGTGCCATAAAGGGGGTCTCCTACGAGCAGTACTTC
>.|.|TRBV19|TRBJ1-5
CASSMWSNQPQHF
TGTGCCAGTAGTATGTGGAGCAATCAGCCCCAGCATTTT
>.|.|TRBV5-1|TRBJ1-3
CASSLAADGNTIYF
TGCGCCAGCAGCTTGGCGGCCGACGGAAACACCATATATTTT
>TRBD2|.|TRBV7-3|TRBJ2-3
CASSFSGSGTDTQYF
TGTGCCAGCAGCTTCAGCGGGAGTGGCACAGATACGCAGTATTTT
>.|.|TRBV7-2|TRBJ2-3
CASSWRGEDTQYF
TGTGCCAGCAGCTGGAGGGGGGAGGATACGCAGTATTTT
>.|.|TRBV7-8|TRBJ2-7
CASSLPPWAGETYEQYF
TGTGCCAGCAGCTTGCCCCCGTGGGCAGGGGAGACCTACGAGCAGTACTTC
>TRBD1|.|TRBV28|TRBJ2-2
CASTRTGGLGELFF
TGTGCCAGCACCCGGACAGGGGGCCTCGGGGAGCTGTTTTTT
>.|.|TRBV4-1|TRBJ2-7
CASSQVRAGREPYEQYF
TGCGCCAGCAGCCAAGTCCGGGCCGGCAGGGAACCCTACGAGCAGTACTTC
>.|.|TRBV4-2|TRBJ2-5
CASSQGVGIQETQYF
TGTGCCAGCAGCCAAGGGGTGGGGATCCAAGAGACCCAGTACTTC
>.|.|TRBV7-9|TRBJ1-4
CASRSGEKLFF
TGTGCCAGCAGGAGTGGAGAAAAACTGTTTTTT
>TRBD1|.|TRBV5-1|TRBJ1-2
CASSPETGATYGYTF
TGCGCCAGCAGCCCCGAGACAGGGGCCACCTATGGCTACACCTTC
>.|.|TRBV28|TRBJ2-3
CASRKGTKDTQYF
TGTGCCAGCAGGAAAGGGACAAAAGATACGCAGTATTTT
>.|.|TRBV7-9|TRBJ1-1
CASSLAGSEAFF
TGTGCCAGCAGCTTAGCGGGCTCTGAAGCTTTCTTT
>TRBD1|.|TRBV6-1|TRBJ2-6
CASTGQGSGANVLTF
TGTGCCAGCACTGGACAGGGGTCTGGGGCCAACGTCCTGACTTTC
>TRBD2|.|TRBV2|TRBJ2-2
CASSLAGGNTGELFF
TGTGCCAGCAGTTTAGCGGGGGGGAACACCGGGGAGCTGTTTTTT
>TRBD1|once|TRBV5-4|TRBJ2-7
CASSMTGVQNEQYF
TGTGCCAGCAGCATGACAGGGGTGCAGAACGAGCAGTACTTC
>TRBD2|.|TRBV29-1|TRBJ2-1
CSVGRTSGILSYNEQFF
TGCAGCGTTGGCCGGACTAGCGGGATCCTCTCCTACAATGAGCAGTTCTTC
>.|.|TRBV7-9|TRBJ1-5
CASSPTENQPQHF
TGTGCCAGCAGCCCGACTGAGAATCAGCCCCAGCATTTT
>TRBD2|.|TRBV7-9|TRBJ2-5
CASSFQTSQGETQYF
TGTGCCAGCAGCTTTCAGACTAGCCAAGGGGAGACCCAGTACTTC
>.|.|TRBV6-5|TRBJ2-7
CASTPGSSYEQYF
TGTGCCAGCACCCCGGGGAGCTCCTACGAGCAGTACTTC
>.|.|TRBV7-8|TRBJ2-1
CASSLSYNEQFF
TGTGCCAGCAGCTTATCCTACAATGAGCAGTTCTTC
>.|.|TRBV7-2|TRBJ1-5
CASSRTTAAPQPQHF
TGTGCCAGCAGCCGTACCACAGCAGCCCCTCAGCCCCAGCATTTT
>TRBD2|.|TRBV7-3|TRBJ2-3
CASSFGGSGTTDTQYF
TGTGCCAGCAGCTTCGGGGGTAGCGGGACCACAGATACGCAGTATTTT
>TRBD1|.|TRBV7-2|TRBJ2-1
CASSHRDSRSEQFF
TGTGCCAGCAGCCACCGGGACAGTCGCTCTGAGCAGTTCTTC
>TRBD1|.|TRBV2|TRBJ2-7
CASSGGQGDYEQYF
TGTGCCAGCAGTGGGGGACAGGGGGACTACGAGCAGTACTTC
>TRBD1|.|TRBV5-4|TRBJ1-4
CASSRGTGGSNEKLFF
TGTGCCAGCAGCCGAGGGACAGGGGGATCCAATGAAAAACTGTTTTTT
>TRBD2|.|TRBV6-1|TRBJ2-1
CASSEEVGLAGGSPYNEQFF
TGTGCCAGCAGTGAAGAAGTGGGACTAGCGGGAGGGTCCCCCTACAATGAGCAGTTCTTC
>.|.|TRBV4-1|TRBJ2-7
CASSHPGPPYEQYF
TGCGCCAGCAGCCATCCGGGGCCTCCCTACGAGCAGTACTTC
>.|.|TRBV2|TRBJ2-3
CASSPITDTQYF
TGTGCCAGCAGCCCTATCACAGATACGCAGTATTTT
>.|few|TRBV28|TRBJ1-5
CASSLGQLNQPQHF
TGTGCCAGCAGTTTAGGGCAGCTTAATCAGCCCCAGCATTTT
>.|.|TRBV7-9|TRBJ1-3
CASSRSTDSGNTIYF
TGTGCCAGCAGCCGATCGACAGACTCTGGAAACACCATATATTTT
>TRBD1|once|TRBV4-3|TRBJ1-1
CASSQLPGTGNTEAFF
TGCGCCAGCAGCCAGCTGCCAGGGACAGGGAACACTGAAGCTTTCTTT
>TRBD1|.|TRBV29-1|TRBJ2-7
CSVALTGAEQYF
TGCAGCGTTGCACTGACAGGGGCCGAGCAGTACTTC
>TRBD2|.|TRBV5-1|TRBJ2-2
CASSLRTSGRANTGELFF
TGCGCCAGCAGCTTGAGGACTAGCGGGAGGGCGAACACCGGGGAGCTGTTTTTT
>TRBD2|.|TRBV7-2|TRBJ2-5
CASSSRTSWETQYF
TGTGCCAGCAGCTCAAGGACTAGCTGGGAGACCCAGTACTTC
>.|.|TRBV5-4|TRBJ2-1
CASSPGTVTYNEQFF
TGTGCCAGCAGTCCCGGGACGGTAACCTACAATGAGCAGTTCTTC
>TRBD1|.|TRBV27|TRBJ2-1
CASSSAGGALNEQFF
TGTGCCAGCAGCTCCGCAGGGGGCGCTCTCAATGAGCAGTTCTTC
>TRBD2|.|TRBV7-8|TRBJ2-2
CASSLGGGAGGTGELFF
TGTGCCAGCAGCTTAGGAGGTGGCGCGGGGGGGACCGGGGAGCTGTTTTTT
>.|.|TRBV6-5|TRBJ1-1
CASSYSSGRVAFF
TGTGCCAGCAGTTACTCGTCGGGGAGGGTAGCTTTCTTT
>TRBD1|.|TRBV28|TRBJ2-3
CASRQGATDTQYF
TGTGCCAGCAGGCAGGGGGCGACAGATACGCAGTATTTT
>TRBD2|.|TRBV7-3|TRBJ2-5
CASSCPGGREETQYF
TGTGCCAGCAGCTGCCCCGGCGGGAGGGAGGAGACCCAGTACTTC
>.|.|TRBV6-6|TRBJ1-2
CASSYIGGGYTF
TGTGCCAGCAGTTACATCGGGGGGGGCTACACCTTC
>.|.|TRBV2|TRBJ2-5
CASSELARGETQYF
TGTGCCAGCAGTGAACTGGCCCGAGGGGAGACCCAGTACTTC